A single sample is the source of the 26 T cell receptor beta chains below, sequenced in a study of blood T cell repertoires in COVID-19. Sequenced by immunoSEQ multiplex PCR; TCRdb stores in-frame clones only, minus some. The sample records fewer than 450,000 clones, 85% to 90% being singletons. What was sequenced was peripheral blood. The receptors come from a woman aged 45-59 years with COVID-19, enrolled during active disease.

V is TRBV3-1 (or the pseudogene TRBV3-2) and J is TRBJ2-5; no reliable D call. The germline CDR1 and CDR2 sequences are LGHDT and YNNKEL (reference sequence). The CDR3 runs to 14 residues. Trimming took 1 base from V and 2 from J, leaving 8 bases between them. This chain's CDR3 is CASSQGWAQETQYF. The CDR3 DNA follows: TGTGCCAGCAGCCAAGGGTGGGCTCAAGAGACCCAGTACTTC.

The V gene is TRBV5-1, the J gene TRBJ2-5, with D possibly matching TRBD1 (6 bases). The V end lost 0 bases, the J end lost 4 bases, and 16 bases lay between the germline ends. This CDR3 has 16 residues. In germline, CDR1 is SGHRS, CDR2 YFSETQ. The DNA for the CDR3 is TGCGCCAGCAGCTTGGAAGGGTTTAGCAGGGGAGAGACCCAGTACTTC. It specifies CASSLEGFSRGETQYF. The complete variable domain, with remaining parts taken from reference TRBV5-1 and TRBJ2-5, reads KAGVTQTPRYLIKTRGQQVTLSCSPISGHRSVSWYQQTPGQGLQFLFEYFSETQRNKGNFPGRFSGRQFSNSRSEMNVSTLELGDSALYLCASSLEGFSRGETQYFGPGTRLLVL.

The chain uses TRBV5-4 and TRBJ1-1; D uncertain. This CDR3 contains 14 residues. V lost 1 base to trimming and J lost 6 bases, with 13 bases between them. Germline V gene sequence: CDR1 SGHNT, CDR2 YYREEE (reference sequence). CDR3 coding DNA: TGTGCCAGCAGCTTGTCGGGTGTCGGCGCTGAAGCTTTCTTT. The encoded protein is CASSLSGVGAEAFF.

This chain joins TRBV29-1 and TRBJ2-1; possibly TRBD1 for D (6 bases). This CDR3 region has 13 residues. Germline assignment: CDR1 SQVTM and CDR2 ANQGSEA. V lost 4 bases and J lost 12, with 19 bases in between. This CDR3 reads CSVVPQQGRGQFF. Here the CDR3 DNA reads TGCAGCGTTGTTCCCCAACAGGGCAGGGGGCAGTTCTTC.

This chain's CDR3 is CASSQKGTTLGGIDTQYF. DNA of the CDR3: TGTGCCAGCAGCCAAAAGGGGACTACCCTGGGGGGGATCGATACGCAGTATTTT. The genes are TRBV21-1 and TRBJ2-3; TRBD2, as called in the table, went unchecked against the DNA. TRBV21-1 is listed as a pseudogene. The CDR3 totals 18 residues.

This rearrangement joins TRBV7-2 to TRBJ1-5; no firm D call. This CDR3 is built from 16 residues. CDR1 is SGHTA, CDR2 FQGNSA, per germline. V was trimmed by 4 bases and J by 2 bases, leaving 15 bases between them. In DNA, the CDR3 is TGTGCCAGCAGCTCTGATATCAACCGGGGCAATCAGCCCCAGCATTTT. Translation gives CASSSDINRGNQPQHF.

This chain uses TRBV18 with TRBJ1-4; D is perhaps TRBD1 (6 bases). Germline CDR1 reads KGHSH; CDR2 reads LQKENI. The germline V and J ends were trimmed by 1 base and 3 bases, with 21 bases remaining between them. This CDR3 has 19 residues. The CDR3 sequence is CASSPLQGSTAGANEKLFF. DNA of the CDR3: TGTGCCAGCTCACCACTTCAGGGGTCAACAGCAGGTGCTAATGAAAAACTGTTTTTT.

The chain carries TRBV5-4 and TRBJ2-2, with D hard to call. V lost 5 bases and J 7 bases, leaving 9 bases between the germline ends. The CDR3 contains 12 residues. Germline CDR1 SGHNT, CDR2 YYREEE (reference sequence). In DNA form, the CDR3 reads TGTGCCAGCAGTTCTAGTCTCGGGGAGCTGTTTTTT. It is translated as CASSSSLGELFF.

This clone appeared once. This sequence joins TRBV19 and TRBJ1-1, with D possibly being TRBD1 (5 bases). V was pared by 7 bases and J by 7 bases, with 19 bases between. CDR1 and CDR2 from the germline V gene are LNHDA and SQIVND (reference sequence). This CDR3 comprises 14 residues. The CDR3 nucleotides are TGTGCCAGTAATACCCGCGCGGGGCAGGGTGAAGCTTTCTTT. Translation: CASNTRAGQGEAFF.

The CDR3 bases are TGTGCCAGCACCTACACCGGGGAGCTGTTTTTT. Translating gives CASTYTGELFF. The J gene is TRBJ2-2, the V gene TRBV12-3 or TRBV12-4; D remains unclear. V shed 7 bases and J shed 3 bases, with 3 bases lying between them. This CDR3 has 11 amino acids.

J is TRBJ2-5 and V is TRBV4-3; tentative D call: TRBD2 (7 bases). This CDR3 region has 15 residues. Trimming pared 0 bases from V and 2 bases from J, leaving 10 bases between. Germline V gene sequence: CDR1 LGHNA, CDR2 YSLEER. This chain's CDR3 is CASSQEGGAQETQYF. Written as DNA, the CDR3 is TGCGCCAGCAGCCAAGAGGGGGGGGCGCAAGAGACCCAGTACTTC.

The J gene is TRBJ2-1, the V gene TRBV15; D is uncertain. CDR1 and CDR2 (germline): LNHNV, YYDKDF (reference sequence). Trimming removed 4 bases from V and 0 bases from J, with 10 bases in between. CDR3 length equals 15 residues. CDR3 sequence (DNA): TGTGCCACCAGCATGCGTCTCTCCTCCTACAATGAGCAGTTCTTC. Its protein is CATSMRLSSYNEQFF.

The V gene is TRBV6-6, the J gene TRBJ1-2, with D possibly being TRBD1 (5 bases). Germline V gene lookup returns CDR1 MNHNY and CDR2 SVGAGI (reference sequence). The germline V and J ends were trimmed by 7 bases and 0 bases, with 12 bases remaining between them. The CDR3 has 14 residues. The CDR3 here is CASTSTATNYGYTF. In DNA form, the CDR3 reads TGTGCCAGCACGTCGACAGCCACTAACTATGGCTACACCTTC.

This clone was seen once. The chain carries TRBV11-3 and TRBJ2-7; 15 bases match TRBD2. V trimming: 5 bases; J trimming: 2 bases; junction bases outside the gene matches: 4. Germline values: CDR1 SGHNT, CDR2 YENEEA. CDR3 length: 16 amino acids. The CDR3 spells CASSQGLAGGPYEQYF. For the CDR3, the DNA is TGTGCCAGCAGCCAAGGACTAGCGGGAGGGCCCTACGAGCAGTACTTC.

The chain links TRBV5-1 to TRBJ2-3, with 9 bases identical to TRBD2. With 1 base clipped from V and 0 bases from J, the junction kept 6 bases outside the gene matches. This CDR3 region has 17 residues. The germline CDR1 and CDR2 sequences are SGHRS and YFSETQ. CDR3 sequence (DNA): TGCGCCAGCAGCTTGACTATAGCGGGAGCTAGCACAGATACGCAGTATTTT. It encodes CASSLTIAGASTDTQYF.

This clone was observed once. J is TRBJ1-1 and V is TRBV5-8; no clear D gene. Per germline, CDR1 SGHTS and CDR2 YDEGEE. Trimming stripped 4 bases from V and 11 bases from J, with 27 bases between. This CDR3 has 16 residues. The CDR3 sequence: CASSNLVRELFFGAFF. CDR3 sequence (DNA): TGTGCCAGCAGCAACCTTGTGAGGGAGCTTTTTTTCGGGGCTTTCTTT.

This chain connects TRBV19 to TRBJ2-7, with 7 bases fitting TRBD1. The germline CDR1 and CDR2 sequences are LNHDA and SQIVND (reference sequence). V lost 10 bases, J lost 7 bases, and 7 bases stayed unmatched. This CDR3 has 11 amino acids. In nucleotides, the CDR3 is TGTGCCACAACACAGGGGTGGGAGCAGTACTTC. Translating it yields CATTQGWEQYF. Full variable domain (rest looked up from reference TRBV19 and TRBJ2-7): DGGITQSPKYLFRKEGQNVTLSCEQNLNHDAMYWYRQDPGQGLRLIYYSQIVNDFQKGDIAEGYSVSREKKESFPLTVTSAQKNPTAFYLCATTQGWEQYFGPGTRLTVT.

The chain recombines TRBV13 with TRBJ1-6, with a tentative D call TRBD1 (5 bases). With 6 bases removed from V and 1 base from J, the gap between germline ends came to 16 bases. The germline V gene has CDR1 PRHDT and CDR2 FYEKMQ (reference sequence). The CDR3 extends over 17 amino acids. The CDR3 region is CASRSVLGGSYNSPLHF. CDR3 DNA: TGTGCCAGCAGATCAGTCCTGGGGGGTTCCTATAATTCACCCCTCCACTTT.

The chain has TRBV25-1 and TRBJ2-3, with 7 bases matching TRBD2. The CDR3 is made up of 15 amino acids. In germline, CDR1 is MGHDK, CDR2 SYGVNS. V trimming: 4 bases; J trimming: 3 bases; junction bases outside the gene matches: 7. The DNA for the CDR3 is TGTGCCAGCAGTGGAGCGGGATGGGTTACAGATACGCAGTATTTT. As protein: CASSGAGWVTDTQYF.

A note on this clone: Compared with germline, one end of the junction differs, possibly owing to a read error. The V call is TRBV7-7, the J call TRBJ2-3; 8 bases align to TRBD1. Germline V gives CDR1 SSHAT, CDR2 FNYEAQ (reference sequence). CDR3 size: 15 residues. CDR3 protein: CASSFRTGNADTQYF. The DNA of the CDR3 is TGTGCTAGCAGCTTCAGGACAGGGAACGCAGATACGCAGTATTTT.

The chain employs TRBV9 and TRBJ2-7; possible D gene TRBD2, 6 bases. The ends were cut back, 2 bases at V and 4 bases at J, with 13 bases in the middle. The CDR3 is 14 residues long. Per the germline V gene, CDR1 is SGDLS and CDR2 is YYNGEE. This chain's CDR3 is CASSVGRGWYEQYF. The DNA of the CDR3 is TGTGCCAGCAGCGTCGGACGGGGGTGGTACGAGCAGTACTTC. Complete variable domain (other parts from reference TRBV9 and TRBJ2-7): DSGVTQTPKHLITATGQRVTLRCSPRSGDLSVYWYQQSLDQGLQFLIQYYNGEERAKGNILERFSAQQFPDLHSELNLSSLELGDSALYFCASSVGRGWYEQYFGPGTRLTVT.

The chain uses TRBV5-8 and TRBJ1-5; D is possibly TRBD1 (6 bases). V was pared by 3 bases and J by 0 bases, with 10 bases between. This CDR3 region has 15 residues. The germline V gene has CDR1 SGHTS and CDR2 YDEGEE. The CDR3 region has the DNA TGTGCCAGCAGCTCGGGACAACATAGCAATCAGCCCCAGCATTTT. It codes for CASSSGQHSNQPQHF.

This clone was recorded only once. This chain uses TRBV30 with TRBJ1-5; D may be TRBD1 (5 bases). CDR1 and CDR2 (germline): GTSNPN, SVGIG (reference sequence). Trimming removed 0 bases at V and 13 bases at J, with 10 bases between. This CDR3 comprises 11 residues. In DNA form, the CDR3 reads TGTGCCTGGAGTGTGGGGGGACCTCAGCATTTT. Amino acid sequence: CAWSVGGPQHF. The full variable domain, in which reference TRBV30 and TRBJ1-5 provide the parts outside the CDR3, is SQTIHQWPATLVQPVGSPLSLECTVEGTSNPNLYWYRQAAGRGLQLLFYSVGIGQISSEVPQNLSASRPQDRQFILSSKKLLLSDSGFYLCAWSVGGPQHFGDGTRLSIL.

The chain has TRBV7-2 and TRBJ2-7; TRBD1 aligns across 7 bases. CDR1 and CDR2 (germline): SGHTA, FQGNSA. V gave up 5 bases and J gave up 0 bases; unmatched junction bases: 7. CDR3 size: 15 residues. The CDR3 spells CASSPYRGHSYEQYF. The DNA of the CDR3 is TGTGCCAGCAGCCCATACAGGGGACACTCCTACGAGCAGTACTTC.

This chain joins TRBV7-2 and TRBJ1-2; possibly TRBD1 for D (6 bases). V dropped 5 bases and J dropped 4 bases, with 17 bases sitting between them. Germline V gene sequence: CDR1 SGHTA, CDR2 FQGNSA. This CDR3 contains 15 residues. The CDR3 here is CASSQRQTGTYGYTF. CDR3 bases: TGTGCCAGCAGCCAAAGACAAACAGGGACCTATGGCTACACCTTC.

The chain employs TRBV24-1 and TRBJ2-1; 8 nucleotides agree with TRBD1. Germline V lookup: CDR1 KGHDR, CDR2 SFDVKD. The CDR3 is 12 residues long. Trimming cost V 4 bases and J 15 bases; bases outside gene matches: 7. CDR3 loop: CATSDPGQGAFF. CDR3 in DNA: TGTGCCACCAGTGACCCCGGACAGGGAGCGTTCTTC.